This TCR beta chain was captured by sequencing in a study of blood T cells in healthy people across ages. Study-wide results and caveats: PBMCs were not sorted, which prevented a conclusive comparison of naive versus antigen-experienced cells.

The sample holds a few counts of this clonotype. Its antigen remains unknown. V was clipped by 10 bases and J by 5 bases; unmatched bases: 7. Germline CDR1 is MNHNS and CDR2 is SASEGT. There are 13 residues in the CDR3. Alongside a J-beta primer mix, a sample-barcoded 5' primer served in a second PCR lasting about 7 to 12 cycles. TCRdb reprocessed the 5' RACE reads via MiXCR and lists one record per CDR3 protein. The sample lists approximately 1,100,000 distinct CDR3 sequences, 35% to 50% occurring once. Roughly 9.2 milliliters of peripheral blood were drawn from each donor into EDTA-treated tubes. The receptor's source is a woman aged 60 to 75 in good health. This chain links TRBV6-1 with TRBJ2-7, with TRBD2 identical over 11 bases. Sequencing was performed on blood. CDR3 nucleotide sequence: TGTGCCACCTCGACTAGCGGGAACAACGAGCAGTACTTC. As protein: CATSTSGNNEQYF.